The subject of this entry is one T cell receptor beta chain. What it recognizes is unknown. Naive CD8 cells comprised CD45RO-negative, CCR7-positively selected cells, excluding terminally differentiated effector memory CD45RA+ cells. This sample was taken from a study of shared clonotypes between healthy human individuals. Turning to the study itself: CD4 naive and CD4 memory each took three plates per donor, while CD8 naive took two and CD8 memory one.

Study observations and caveats: The four-donor shared clonotypes exceeded non-shared clonotypes in generation probability, with non-shared ones scoring lower.

V was trimmed by 3 bases and J by 4 bases, leaving 16 bases between them. Looked up from germline, CDR1 is MDHEN and CDR2 is SYDVKM. This CDR3 has 15 amino acids. Several immunoSEQ plates received, in even portions, the genomic DNA of each subset. Per the authors' pipeline: Filtering of immunoSEQ junctional sequences could not match full-length read filtering. Some clones are missing from TCRdb's copy, which holds only in-frame ones; the method was immunoSEQ multiplex PCR. V, J and clone size are taken as reported in that table, and D and trimming were inferred from the DNA itself. The data contain around 620,000 clones, around 96% of them singletons.

The TCR originated in a woman between 25 and 40 years old in good health. Material for sequencing was naive CD8+ T cells sorted from blood. The chain couples TRBV28 to TRBJ2-7; TRBD2 might be the D (5 bases). This CDR3 reads CASSFAILALYEQYF. CDR3 bases: TGTGCCAGCAGTTTTGCTATTCTAGCTTTGTACGAGCAGTACTTC.